Following are 22 T cell receptor beta chains from one sample sequenced in a study of T cells in localized non-small cell lung cancer. Assay used: immunoSEQ multiplex PCR; TCRdb lists only in-frame clones, some missing. The table records about 61,000 clones, around 90% of them present only once. The specimen was peripheral blood, collected before any cancer treatment. These receptor sequences come from a man aged 40 to 75 with stage I squamous cell lung carcinoma.

The chain uses TRBV5-1 and TRBJ2-7; TRBD2 matches at 8 bases. The germline gives CDR1 SGHRS, CDR2 YFSETQ. This CDR3 has 15 residues. The junction had 7 bases not matched to a gene; V was cut back by 3 bases and J by 2 bases. In nucleotides, the CDR3 is TGCGCCAGCAGCTCCCAAGCGGGAGCGGCCTACGAGCAGTACTTC. Translated: CASSSQAGAAYEQYF.

V and J are TRBV2 and TRBJ2-5, with 8 bases aligning to TRBD2. The CDR3 covers 16 residues. V lost 1 base to trimming and J lost 5 bases; unmatched junction nucleotides: 9. Germline V CDR1 and CDR2: SNHLY, FYNNEI. The CDR3, as DNA: TGTGCCAGCAGTGAAGGGGTGGTAGCGGGACGGGAGACCCAGTACTTC. Its protein is CASSEGVVAGRETQYF.

The CDR3 spells CASSDSTGSTDTQYF. The CDR3 bases are TGTGCCAGCAGTGACTCGACTGGAAGCACAGATACGCAGTATTTT. The rearrangement uses TRBV6-4 and TRBJ2-3; D is unclear. This CDR3 comprises 15 residues. Per germline, CDR1 MRHNA and CDR2 SNTAGT. With 0 bases removed from V and 0 bases from J, the gap between germline ends came to 7 bases.

DNA for the CDR3: TGTGCCAGCAGCCCGGGACAGGGGTTTGGAAACACCATATATTTT. Translated: CASSPGQGFGNTIYF. The chain joins TRBV9 to TRBJ1-3; 10 positions agree with TRBD1. From germline, CDR1 is SGDLS and CDR2 YYNGEE. CDR3 size: 15 residues. V lost 4 bases to trimming and J lost 3 bases; unmatched junction nucleotides: 4.

The rearrangement links TRBV7-2 to TRBJ1-5, with a tentative D call TRBD1 (6 bases). V was clipped by 5 bases and J by 6 bases, with 11 bases between them. CDR3 length: 13 amino acids. Looked up from germline, CDR1 is SGHTA and CDR2 is FQGNSA. The CDR3 DNA follows: TGTGCCAGCAGCCTTCGAGGGGGTCAGCCCCAGCATTTT. This translates into CASSLRGGQPQHF.

This clone came up a few times. V gene TRBV19 combines with J gene TRBJ1-1; 8 nucleotides line up with TRBD1. CDR3 size: 13 residues. Germline CDR1 and CDR2: LNHDA and SQIVND (reference sequence). V was clipped by 5 bases and J by 4 bases; unmatched bases: 3. The CDR3 nucleotides are TGTGCCAGTAGTGGCACAGGGGGCACTGAAGCTTTCTTT. This sequence encodes CASSGTGGTEAFF.

This rearrangement joins TRBV7-2 to TRBJ1-4; D ambiguous. CDR3 length: 15 residues. Germline assignment: CDR1 SGHTA and CDR2 FQGNSA. The ends were cut back, 1 base at V and 3 bases at J, with 9 bases in the middle. The CDR3 here is CASSLGGKSNEKLFF. In DNA, the CDR3 is TGTGCCAGCAGCTTAGGCGGGAAGTCTAATGAAAAACTGTTTTTT.

The chain has TRBV11-2 and TRBJ2-3; D possibly corresponds to TRBD2 (6 bases). The CDR3 is 16 amino acids. Trimming removed 6 bases at V and 0 bases at J, with 16 bases between. Per the germline V gene, CDR1 is SGHAT and CDR2 is FQNNGV. The DNA for the CDR3 is TGTGCCAGCAGTTCTGCCCTAGCGACTAGCACAGATACGCAGTATTTT. As protein: CASSSALATSTDTQYF.

The chain has TRBV5-4 and TRBJ2-7, with 11 bases that match TRBD1. J was trimmed by 4 bases and V by 4 bases; bases with no gene match: 10. Germline V gene sequence: CDR1 SGHNT, CDR2 YYREEE (reference sequence). The CDR3 covers 16 residues. CDR3 sequence (DNA): TGTGCCAGCAGCCTTCGAGGACAGGGGGCATGGTACGAGCAGTACTTC. Translating it yields CASSLRGQGAWYEQYF.

This clone was seen a single time. This CDR3 is CASSPSGAQPQHF. The CDR3 DNA is TGTGCCAGCAGTCCTTCAGGTGCTCAGCCCCAGCATTTT. This rearrangement joins TRBV6-1 to TRBJ1-5; D is undetermined. The length of the CDR3 is 13 residues. Between the trimmed V and J ends, which lost 5 bases and 6 bases, there was a span of 11 bases. Germline V gene data show CDR1 as MNHNS and CDR2 as SASEGT.

As for this clone: Other DNA sequences in the same sample also yield this CDR3. The chain is built from TRBV28 and TRBJ2-6; D may be TRBD1 (6 bases). This CDR3 comprises 14 residues. V was clipped by 5 bases and J by 4 bases, with 9 bases between them. Germline CDR1 is MDHEN and CDR2 is SYDVKM. CDR3 nucleotide sequence: TGTGCCAGCAGTAGGGGGTCCGGGGCCAACGTCCTGACTTTC. Protein product: CASSRGSGANVLTF.

This sequence joins TRBV11-2 and TRBJ2-7; TRBD2 is a possible D gene (5 bases). Germline loops: CDR1 SGHAT, CDR2 FQNNGV. Between the trimmed V and J ends, which lost 5 bases and 5 bases, there was a span of 10 bases. This CDR3 spans 12 amino acids. The DNA for the CDR3 is TGTGCCAGCAGCCCCGGGGTTCACGAGCAGTACTTC. This translates into CASSPGVHEQYF.

The rearrangement links TRBV28 to TRBJ2-6; D is unresolved. Germline loops: CDR1 MDHEN, CDR2 SYDVKM. This CDR3 has 17 amino acids. The V and J ends lost 4 bases and 0 bases respectively, with 13 bases between them. Written as DNA, the CDR3 is TGTGCCAGCAGTTCCGAAAAAGCCTTCTCTGGGGCCAACGTCCTGACTTTC. Translated, it gives CASSSEKAFSGANVLTF.

The chain has TRBV5-5 and TRBJ1-3; 8 bases match TRBD1. Germline CDR1 reads SGHKS; CDR2 reads YYEKEE (reference sequence). V was clipped by 3 bases and J by 2 bases; unmatched bases: 4. The length of the CDR3 is 15 residues. Written as DNA, the CDR3 is TGTGCCAGCAGCTCGGACAGGGTTCCTGGAAACACCATATATTTT. Translated, it gives CASSSDRVPGNTIYF. Combining the CDR3 with reference TRBV5-5 and TRBJ1-3 gives the whole variable domain DAGVTQSPTHLIKTRGQQVTLRCSPISGHKSVSWYQQVLGQGPQFIFQYYEKEERGRGNFPDRFSARQFPNYSSELNVNALLLGDSALYLCASSSDRVPGNTIYFGEGSWLTVV.

For this clone: Other DNA sequences from this sample encode an identical CDR3 as well. The CDR3 loop reads CASSPTNNQPQHF. CDR3 nucleotide sequence: TGTGCCAGCTCACCGACGAATAATCAGCCCCAGCATTTT. V and J are TRBV18 and TRBJ1-5, with unresolved D. The V gene lost 3 bases and the J gene lost 4 bases, with 7 bases spanning the gap. CDR3 length equals 13 residues. The V gene's germline CDR1 is KGHSH and CDR2 LQKENI.

This clone was recorded once. The genes are TRBV2 and TRBJ1-5, with unresolved D. The CDR3 has 14 amino acids. V was pared by 3 bases and J by 9 bases, with 15 bases between. Germline V lookup: CDR1 SNHLY, CDR2 FYNNEI. The CDR3 nucleotides are TGTGCCAGCAGTGAGGAAAGGACTGAGACGCCCCAGCATTTT. Amino acid sequence: CASSEERTETPQHF.

The rearrangement joins TRBV7-2 to TRBJ1-3, with 7 bases lining up with TRBD1. There are 12 residues in the CDR3. The junction had 2 bases not matched to a gene; V was cut back by 4 bases and J by 8 bases. Germline CDR1 SGHTA, CDR2 FQGNSA. The CDR3 DNA reads as TGTGCCAGCAGCTGGACAGGCGACACCATATATTTT. It yields the protein CASSWTGDTIYF.

The chain has TRBV2 and TRBJ2-1; tentatively, D is TRBD1 (5 bases). Germline CDR1 is SNHLY and CDR2 is FYNNEI. The ends were cut back, 7 bases at V and 4 bases at J, with 20 bases in the middle. There are 16 residues in the CDR3. The DNA for the CDR3 is TGTGCCAGCACTGGACAAAAACCCGACGAATACAATGAGCAGTTCTTC. As protein: CASTGQKPDEYNEQFF. Based on the CDR3 plus reference TRBV2 and TRBJ2-1, the full variable domain is EPEVTQTPSHQVTQMGQEVILRCVPISNHLYFYWYRQILGQKVEFLVSFYNNEISEKSEIFDDQFSVERPDGSNFTLKIRSTKLEDSAMYFCASTGQKPDEYNEQFFGPGTRLTVL.

The rearrangement uses TRBV7-2 and TRBJ1-5, with 7 bases that match TRBD1. Germline loops: CDR1 SGHTA, CDR2 FQGNSA. With 6 bases clipped from V and 0 bases from J, the junction kept 5 bases outside the gene matches. There are 15 residues in the CDR3. This chain's CDR3 is CASRSGQYSNQPQHF. The CDR3, as DNA: TGTGCCAGCAGATCGGGACAGTATAGCAATCAGCCCCAGCATTTT. Combining the CDR3 with reference TRBV7-2 and TRBJ1-5 gives the whole variable domain GAGVSQSPSNKVTEKGKDVELRCDPISGHTALYWYRQSLGQGLEFLIYFQGNSAPDKSGLPSDRFSAERTGGSVSTLTIQRTQQEDSAVYLCASRSGQYSNQPQHFGDGTRLSIL.

V gene TRBV19 combines with J gene TRBJ1-2, with 7 nucleotides matching TRBD1. The CDR3 spans 17 residues. Trimming took 10 bases from V and 1 from J; bases not matched to a gene: 18. In germline, CDR1 is LNHDA, CDR2 SQIVND (reference sequence). Here the CDR3 DNA reads TGTGCCACATGGGACATGGTCGGGACAGCGATTAACTATGGCTACACCTTC. Its protein product is CATWDMVGTAINYGYTF. The full variable domain, with the rest looked up from reference TRBV19 and TRBJ1-2, is DGGITQSPKYLFRKEGQNVTLSCEQNLNHDAMYWYRQDPGQGLRLIYYSQIVNDFQKGDIAEGYSVSREKKESFPLTVTSAQKNPTAFYLCATWDMVGTAINYGYTFGSGTRLTVV.

The gene calls are TRBV7-2 and TRBJ1-1; no clear D gene. This CDR3 comprises 15 residues. The V end lost 0 bases, the J end lost 1 base, and 9 bases lay between the germline ends. The germline V gene has CDR1 SGHTA and CDR2 FQGNSA. The CDR3 loop is CASSLASAGNTEAFF. Written as DNA, the CDR3 is TGTGCCAGCAGCTTAGCCTCAGCGGGGAACACTGAAGCTTTCTTT.

This clone was detected only once. The chain combines TRBV7-9 with TRBJ2-5; 10 nucleotides line up with TRBD2. With 5 bases clipped from V and 5 bases from J, the junction kept 5 bases outside the gene matches. This CDR3 is 14 amino acids long. CDR1 is SEHNR and CDR2 is FQNEAQ in the germline V gene (reference sequence). CDR3 residues: CASSQNSGRETQYF. The CDR3, as DNA: TGTGCCAGCAGCCAAAATAGCGGGAGGGAGACCCAGTACTTC.